This TCR beta chain stems from a study of PD-1 blockade in mismatch repair-deficient tumors. Overall study results and limits: Tumor-resident clones, often undetectable pretreatment in blood, expanded then contracted after pembrolizumab.

The table lists this clone with a count of one. Its specificity is unknown. V trimming: 5 bases; J trimming: 8 bases; junction bases outside the gene matches: 14. Germline CDR1 reads KGHSH; CDR2 reads LQKENI. CDR3 size: 16 residues. The data were produced by immunoSEQ multiplex PCR, yet TCRdb's version contains in-frame clones alone and is incomplete. Of roughly 15,000 clones in the sample, 84% were seen once. This material consisted of PBMCs, taken 4 weeks after starting pembrolizumab. The sequence was obtained from an adult with mismatch repair-deficient cancer. This chain joins TRBV18 and TRBJ2-1; 8 nucleotides line up with TRBD2. The CDR3 loop is CASSTTVAAGVDEQFF. The CDR3 DNA sequence: TGTGCCAGCTCAACGACCGTGGCAGCGGGAGTGGATGAGCAGTTCTTC.